This T cell receptor (beta chain) came from a study of control samples from healthy donors and cancer patients. This CDR3 has 11 residues. V was trimmed by 3 bases and J by 7 bases, leaving 6 bases between them. In germline, CDR1 is SNHLY, CDR2 FYNNEI. Clones were read by immunoSEQ multiplex PCR, and TCRdb kept only the in-frame ones, dropping some. The profile shows approximately 37,000 clones, around 82% of them singletons. The TCR sequence derives from a woman aged 55-70 years with lung cancer. The sample comprised PBMCs. V usage is TRBV2 and J usage is TRBJ1-2, with unresolved D. The DNA for the CDR3 is TGTGCCAGCAGTGACTTGTTTGGCTACACCTTC. The encoded protein is CASSDLFGYTF.